These T cell receptor beta chains were read from a single sample in a study of blood T cell repertoires in COVID-19. Only in-frame clones appear in the TCRdb table, and some are missing; sequencing was by immunoSEQ multiplex PCR. This table has about 480,000 clones, approximately 87% appearing once. The sample consisted of PBMCs or T cells enriched from blood (not recorded which). All receptors derive from a woman in her forties who had recovered from COVID-19. Both conserved end residues are part of each CDR3. A D gene is named only where the DNA matches it firmly. Part of the rows lack a size; the others show once, few, many or a class for expanded clones.

TGCGCCAGCAGCCAAAACCCGGGACTAGCCAGCTCCTACGAGCAGTACTTC CASSQNPGLASSYEQYF NA TRBJ2-7 TRBD2 TRBV4-1
TGTGCCAGCAATGTCGAGGGAACGACTGAAGCTTTCTTT CASNVEGTTEAFF NA TRBJ1-1 NA TRBV2
TGCGCCAGCAGGGGACTAGAAGTCTACGAGCAGTACTTC CASRGLEVYEQYF once TRBJ2-7 TRBD2 TRBV5-1
TGTGCCAGCAGTCCTCAGGGGCCTGAAGCTTTCTTT CASSPQGPEAFF NA TRBJ1-1 NA TRBV2
TGTGCCATCGGGAACGTTAGCAGGGGCGTCCCCCCCGGGGAGCTGTTTTTT CAIGNVSRGVPPGELFF NA TRBJ2-2 NA TRBV10-3
TGCAGCGTTGGGACAGGGGGGACCCAGTACTTC CSVGTGGTQYF NA TRBJ2-5 TRBD1 TRBV29-1
TGTGCCAGCAGCCAGGCGTTCGGACTGACGGAAACCGAGCAGTACTTC CASSQAFGLTETEQYF once TRBJ2-7 NA TRBV3-1/TRBV3-2
TGTGCCAGCAGCCGATCATTCCGGACTAGCGCCTCCTACGAGCAGTACTTC CASSRSFRTSASYEQYF few TRBJ2-7 TRBD2 TRBV5-4
TGTGCCAGCAGCCAGGGTACAGGTCGATTTTGGACCGGGGAGCTGTTTTTT CASSQGTGRFWTGELFF NA TRBJ2-2 NA TRBV7-7
TGTGCCAGCAGCCCCAAAGGACAGGCCTACGAGCAGTACTTC CASSPKGQAYEQYF NA TRBJ2-7 TRBD1 TRBV7-9
TGCAGCGTTGCGTTCCGGACTAGCGGGAGACCCAACACCGGGGAGCTGTTTTTT CSVAFRTSGRPNTGELFF NA TRBJ2-2 TRBD2 TRBV29-1
TGTGCCAGCAGCTCCCAGCGGGAGGTCATAGATACGCAGTATTTT CASSSQREVIDTQYF NA TRBJ2-3 TRBD2 TRBV9
TGTGCCAGCAGTTATAGCTCACAGGGCTACGAGCAGTACTTC CASSYSSQGYEQYF NA TRBJ2-7 NA TRBV6-5
TGTGCCAGTAGTAAAAGCGGGAGAGCGAACGAGCAGTACTTC CASSKSGRANEQYF NA TRBJ2-7 TRBD2 TRBV19
TGTGCCAGCTCATCCGAGGGGGCTGGAGGCTACACCTTC CASSSEGAGGYTF NA TRBJ1-2 TRBD1 TRBV18
TGTGCCAGCAGTTACTCAGACTCTGACTACGAGCAGTACTTC CASSYSDSDYEQYF NA TRBJ2-7 NA TRBV6-5
TGTGCCAGCATCTCCACACCTTCCAATGAGCAGTTCTTC CASISTPSNEQFF NA TRBJ2-1 NA TRBV12-3/TRBV12-4
TGTGCCACAGCCGAGCGGGCCCGCACAGATACGCAGTATTTT CATAERARTDTQYF NA TRBJ2-3 NA TRBV19
TGTGCCAGCGCAGTTCGCCCTTACGAGCAGTACTTC CASAVRPYEQYF NA TRBJ2-7 NA TRBV11-3
TGCGCCAGCAGCCAAGGCCTGATTACCGGGACAGGGGGCTACGAGCAGTACTTC CASSQGLITGTGGYEQYF NA TRBJ2-7 TRBD1 TRBV4-3
TGTGCCAGCAGCCCGCAGGACAGCCCTAACTATGGCTACACCTTC CASSPQDSPNYGYTF few TRBJ1-2 NA TRBV11-2
TGTGCCAGCAGTATGGGGCGCAATTCACCCCTCCACTTT CASSMGRNSPLHF NA TRBJ1-6 NA TRBV27
TGTGCCAGCTCACCAAGAAGGACTAGCGCTCAAGAGACCCAGTACTTC CASSPRRTSAQETQYF NA TRBJ2-5 TRBD2 TRBV18